Sequencing of this T cell receptor beta chain was carried out in a study of identical twins. This clonotype was seen a handful of times. TCRdb re-derived calls from the 5' RACE reads in MiXCR, one entry per CDR3 protein. The sample includes approximately 190,000 distinct CDR3 sequences, roughly 15% of them seen just once. Deletions cut 5 bases from V and 7 bases from J, with 15 bases between. This CDR3 comprises 14 residues. These sequences were also reported in another study, on T cells expressing NK-cell markers.

The genes are TRBV12-3 or TRBV12-4 and TRBJ1-5; TRBD1 is a possible D gene (6 bases). The sequencing input was CD8+ T cells sorted from blood. The TCR sequence derives from a woman under 30 in good health. CDR3 residues: CASSPTGRNQPQHF. The CDR3 bases are TGTGCCAGCAGTCCCACAGGGAGGAACCAGCCCCAGCATTTT.